The 20 T cell receptor beta chains below come from one sample, sequenced in a study of regulatory dendritic cells for organ transplantation. Sorted T cells were CFSE-labeled and cultured four to five days with allogeneic regulatory or mature dendritic cells at 1:10. These receptors' antigens are unknown. Repertoires were generated with immunoSEQ multiplex PCR, while TCRdb's copy carries only in-frame clones and drops some. This table holds around 4,900 clones, 65% to 75% found once. The sequenced sample was memory CD8+ T cells from blood cultured with regulatory dendritic cells. The subset: CD45RO+ memory T cells. The receptors shown here come from a human donor in good health.

V is TRBV6-1 and J is TRBJ1-2; no clear D gene. This CDR3 comprises 15 residues. From germline, CDR1 is MNHNS and CDR2 SASEGT. Trimming removed 1 base from V and 0 bases from J, with 9 bases in between. The DNA of the CDR3 is TGTGCCAGCAGTGAAGACCTAGAACCTAACTATGGCTACACCTTC. Amino acid sequence: CASSEDLEPNYGYTF.

The chain couples TRBV7-2 to TRBJ2-7; a weak D match, TRBD1 (6 bases). The V end lost 8 bases, the J end lost 4 bases, and 21 bases lay between the germline ends. The CDR3 runs to 15 residues. Germline CDR1 and CDR2: SGHTA and FQGNSA. CDR3 DNA sequence: TGTGCCAGCGCACCCCGAAGGCAGGGGTATTACGAGCAGTACTTC. Translating it yields CASAPRRQGYYEQYF.

This clone was found once. The chain links TRBV28 to TRBJ2-2, with 7 bases lining up with TRBD1. The CDR3 has 17 residues. V was clipped by 1 base and J by 3 bases; unmatched bases: 8. CDR1 and CDR2 (germline): MDHEN, SYDVKM. CDR3 sequence reads: CASSLLLRGRDTGELFF. In DNA form, the CDR3 reads TGTGCCAGCAGTTTATTATTAAGGGGGCGCGACACCGGGGAGCTGTTTTTT.

This clone was picked up one time. The chain employs TRBV6-4 and TRBJ2-2, with a possible D match to TRBD1 (6 bases). The V gene's germline CDR1 is MRHNA and CDR2 SNTAGT. Trimming took 3 bases from V and 4 from J, leaving 6 bases between them. The CDR3 sequence is 13 residues long. CDR3: CASSEQGTGELFF. CDR3 bases: TGTGCCAGCAGTGAACAGGGCACCGGGGAGCTGTTTTTT.

The chain employs TRBV5-5 and TRBJ1-2; TRBD1 aligns across 8 bases. Germline V lookup: CDR1 SGHKS, CDR2 YYEKEE (reference sequence). This CDR3 is built from 17 residues. The trim removed 0 bases at V and 3 bases at J, leaving 10 bases unmatched. CDR3 in amino acids: CASSLARQGYVYYGYTF. The CDR3 DNA reads TGTGCCAGCAGCTTGGCCCGACAGGGGTATGTTTACTATGGCTACACCTTC.

The CDR3 reads CASSITNTGELFF. The CDR3 DNA reads as TGTGCCAGCAGTATCACGAACACCGGGGAGCTGTTTTTT. The rearrangement joins TRBV6-5 to TRBJ2-2; D not resolved. This CDR3 is 13 amino acids long. Trimming took off 5 bases at V and 0 bases at J, with 4 bases between the two ends. Germline V gene data show CDR1 as MNHEY and CDR2 as SVGAGI.

V usage is TRBV7-2 and J usage is TRBJ2-3; D is perhaps TRBD2 (5 bases). The CDR3 runs to 14 residues. Germline CDR1 reads SGHTA; CDR2 reads FQGNSA. The germline V and J ends were trimmed by 5 bases and 1 base, with 10 bases remaining between them. The CDR3 loop is CASSPRTGTDTQYF. DNA for the CDR3: TGTGCCAGCAGCCCTCGGACTGGCACAGATACGCAGTATTTT.

This clone has only a few counts. The gene calls are TRBV6-1 and TRBJ2-7; TRBD1 is a possible D gene (6 bases). The V and J ends lost 0 bases and 2 bases respectively, with 11 bases between them. In germline, CDR1 is MNHNS, CDR2 SASEGT. The CDR3 contains 15 residues. The CDR3 bases are TGTGCCAGCAGTGAAGCGTTGGACAGTACCTACGAGCAGTACTTC. Encoded protein: CASSEALDSTYEQYF.

The CDR3 sequence is CASSLAYLGWLSGNTIYF. In nucleotides, the CDR3 is TGTGCCAGCAGCTTGGCCTATCTCGGATGGCTCTCTGGAAACACCATATATTTT. The rearrangement joins TRBV5-8 to TRBJ1-3; no clear D gene. Deletions cut 0 bases from V and 0 bases from J, with 16 bases between. This CDR3 has 18 amino acids. Germline assignment: CDR1 SGHTS and CDR2 YDEGEE.

As concerns this clone: The germline gene is not matched at one end of the junction; a read error may be the cause. The chain couples TRBV4-1 to TRBJ2-2; the match to TRBD2 covers 7 bases. Per the germline V gene, CDR1 is MGHRA and CDR2 is YSYEKL. This CDR3 region has 15 residues. CDR3 DNA sequence: TGCGCCAACAGCCAGGCCGGACTAGAAACCGGGGAGCTGTTTTTT. Translating it yields CANSQAGLETGELFF.

As for this clone: Other DNA sequences in the same sample also yield this CDR3. The chain joins TRBV6-6 to TRBJ1-2; D not certain. This CDR3 is built from 16 residues. Per germline, CDR1 MNHNY and CDR2 SVGAGI (reference sequence). Trimming took off 2 bases at V and 3 bases at J, with 16 bases between the two ends. CDR3 amino acids: CASSYIKSGYDYGYTF. The CDR3 DNA is TGTGCCAGCAGTTACATCAAATCGGGATACGACTATGGCTACACCTTC.

Turning to this clone: Other DNA sequences in this specimen translate into the identical CDR3. V and J are TRBV5-4 and TRBJ1-4; perhaps TRBD1 as D (6 bases). This CDR3 has 12 amino acids. CDR1 is SGHNT, CDR2 YYREEE, per germline (reference sequence). The V end was cut by 1 base, the J end by 8 bases, with 6 bases between. CDR3 DNA sequence: TGTGCCAGCAGCTTGAGGGGGGAAAAACTGTTTTTT. Its translation is CASSLRGEKLFF.

The chain recombines TRBV10-2 with TRBJ2-1, with 12 bases aligning to TRBD2. The germline V gene encodes CDR1 WSHSY and CDR2 SAAADI. This CDR3 region has 14 residues. The ends lost 8 bases at V and 5 bases at J; junction bases unmatched: 4. The chain's CDR3 is CASEGLAGDNEQFF. The CDR3 nucleotides are TGCGCCAGCGAGGGACTAGCGGGTGACAATGAGCAGTTCTTC.

This chain connects TRBV13 to TRBJ2-5; D unresolved. Germline V gene lookup returns CDR1 PRHDT and CDR2 FYEKMQ (reference sequence). V was trimmed by 5 bases and J by 0 bases, leaving 16 bases between them. The CDR3 totals 16 residues. In DNA form, the CDR3 reads TGTGCCAGCAGCCTCACGGGCGAGTCCTACCAAGAGACCCAGTACTTC. This translates into CASSLTGESYQETQYF.

The genes are TRBV6-6 and TRBJ1-4; D is perhaps TRBD1 (6 bases). V was cut by 6 bases and J by 5 bases, with 13 bases left in between. This CDR3 is 14 amino acids long. The V gene's germline CDR1 is MNHNY and CDR2 SVGAGI (reference sequence). CDR3 DNA sequence: TGTGCCAGCAGCCCCGCGGGACAAAATGAAAAACTGTTTTTT. Its protein is CASSPAGQNEKLFF.

In its sample, this clone ranks as medium-sized. The chain combines TRBV4-1 with TRBJ1-5; 8 positions agree with TRBD1. The V gene end was trimmed by 5 bases and the J gene end by 1 base; junction bases not matched to a gene: 7. Germline CDR1 and CDR2: MGHRA and YSYEKL. The CDR3 contains 16 residues. CDR3 residues: CASSSKQGASNQPQHF. The CDR3 coding sequence is TGCGCCAGCAGCTCGAAGCAGGGGGCCAGCAATCAGCCCCAGCATTTT.

The J gene is TRBJ2-7, the V gene TRBV14, with 10 bases identical to TRBD2. This CDR3 spans 16 amino acids. In germline, CDR1 is SGHDN, CDR2 FVKESK. Trimming at V came to 1 base and at J to 5 bases, leaving 8 bases not matched to a gene. In DNA form, the CDR3 reads TGTGCCAGCAGCCAAGGCCCACTAGCGGGGTCCCACGAGCAGTACTTC. Translated, it gives CASSQGPLAGSHEQYF. Filled out from reference TRBV14 and TRBJ2-7, the complete variable domain reads EAGVTQFPSHSVIEKGQTVTLRCDPISGHDNLYWYRRVMGKEIKFLLHFVKESKQDESGMPNNRFLAERTGGTYSTLKVQPAELEDSGVYFCASSQGPLAGSHEQYFGPGTRLTVT.

V and J are TRBV9 and TRBJ2-5; 11 nucleotides match TRBD2. Trimming cost V 1 base and J 5 bases; bases outside gene matches: 4. The CDR3 consists of 15 residues. Germline V CDR1 and CDR2: SGDLS, YYNGEE. The CDR3 is CASSVTSGSRETQYF. CDR3 nucleotide sequence: TGTGCCAGCAGCGTAACTAGCGGGAGCAGGGAGACCCAGTACTTC. Complete variable domain (other parts from reference TRBV9 and TRBJ2-5): DSGVTQTPKHLITATGQRVTLRCSPRSGDLSVYWYQQSLDQGLQFLIQYYNGEERAKGNILERFSAQQFPDLHSELNLSSLELGDSALYFCASSVTSGSRETQYFGPGTRLLVL.

This sequence joins TRBV11-2 and TRBJ1-2; no clear D. Trimming left V 0 bases short and J 4 bases short, with 15 bases between. Germline CDR1 reads SGHAT; CDR2 reads FQNNGV. This CDR3 comprises 16 residues. The CDR3 DNA is TGTGCCAGCAGCTTAGATGGCCAATCCCCCCTCTATGGCTACACCTTC. Protein product: CASSLDGQSPLYGYTF.

J is TRBJ1-2 and V is TRBV28; D is ambiguous. The CDR3 covers 13 residues. The germline gives CDR1 MDHEN, CDR2 SYDVKM. The ends were cut back, 3 bases at V and 8 bases at J, with 13 bases in the middle. This CDR3 reads CASSFSPSSGYTF. The CDR3, as DNA: TGTGCCAGCAGTTTTTCCCCCTCCTCGGGCTACACCTTC.